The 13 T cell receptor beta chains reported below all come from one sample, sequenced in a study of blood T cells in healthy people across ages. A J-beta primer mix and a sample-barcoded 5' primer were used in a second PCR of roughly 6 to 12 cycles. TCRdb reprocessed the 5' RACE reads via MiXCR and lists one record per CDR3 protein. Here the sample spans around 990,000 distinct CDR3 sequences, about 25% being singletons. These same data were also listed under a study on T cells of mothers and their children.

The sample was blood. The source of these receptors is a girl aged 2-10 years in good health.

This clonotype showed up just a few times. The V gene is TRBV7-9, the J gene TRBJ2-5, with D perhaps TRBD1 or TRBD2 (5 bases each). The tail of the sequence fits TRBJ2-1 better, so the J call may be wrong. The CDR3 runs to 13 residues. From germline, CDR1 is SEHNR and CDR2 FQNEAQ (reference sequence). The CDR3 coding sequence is TGTGCCAGCAGCCAGGGCGGGTGGTGGGAGCAGTTCTTC. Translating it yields CASSQGGWWEQFF.

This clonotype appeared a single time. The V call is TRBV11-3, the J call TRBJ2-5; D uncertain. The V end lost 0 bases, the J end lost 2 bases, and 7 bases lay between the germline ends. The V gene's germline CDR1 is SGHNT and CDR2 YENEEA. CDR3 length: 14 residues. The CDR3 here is CASSLEWRQETQYF. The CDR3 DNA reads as TGTGCCAGCAGCTTAGAGTGGCGGCAAGAGACCCAGTACTTC. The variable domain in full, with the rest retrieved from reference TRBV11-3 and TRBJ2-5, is EAGVVQSPRYKIIEKKQPVAFWCNPISGHNTLYWYLQNLGQGPELLIRYENEEAVDDSQLPKDRFSAERLKGVDSTLKIQPAELGDSAVYLCASSLEWRQETQYFGPGTRLLVL.

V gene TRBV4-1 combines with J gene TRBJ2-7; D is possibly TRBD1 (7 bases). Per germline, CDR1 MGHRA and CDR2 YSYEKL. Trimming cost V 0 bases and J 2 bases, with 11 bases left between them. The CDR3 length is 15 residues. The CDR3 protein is CASSQDAGQTYEQYF. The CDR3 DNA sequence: TGCGCCAGCAGCCAAGATGCGGGACAGACCTACGAGCAGTACTTC.

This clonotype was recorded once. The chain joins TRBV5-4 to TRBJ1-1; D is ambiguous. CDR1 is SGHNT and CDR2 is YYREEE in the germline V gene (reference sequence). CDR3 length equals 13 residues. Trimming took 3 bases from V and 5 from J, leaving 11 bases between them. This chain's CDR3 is CASSSFPGTEAFF. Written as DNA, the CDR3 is TGTGCCAGCAGCTCGTTCCCGGGGACTGAAGCTTTCTTT.

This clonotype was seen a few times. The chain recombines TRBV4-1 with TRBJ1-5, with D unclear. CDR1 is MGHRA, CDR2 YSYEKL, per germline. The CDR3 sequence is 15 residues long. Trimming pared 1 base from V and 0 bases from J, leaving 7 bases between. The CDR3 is CASSQGPDSNQPQHF. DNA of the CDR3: TGCGCCAGCAGCCAAGGCCCCGATAGCAATCAGCCCCAGCATTTT.

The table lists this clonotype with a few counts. In DNA, the CDR3 is TGTGCCACCAGGGCAGGGGGTGCAGTGAACACCGGGGAGCTGTTTTTT. Translating gives CATRAGGAVNTGELFF. The J gene is TRBJ2-2, the V gene TRBV24-1; 7 bases are a match to TRBD1. Looked up from germline, CDR1 is KGHDR and CDR2 is SFDVKD. CDR3 length: 16 amino acids. Losses at the gene ends were 7 bases for V and 1 base for J; bases not matched to a gene: 8.

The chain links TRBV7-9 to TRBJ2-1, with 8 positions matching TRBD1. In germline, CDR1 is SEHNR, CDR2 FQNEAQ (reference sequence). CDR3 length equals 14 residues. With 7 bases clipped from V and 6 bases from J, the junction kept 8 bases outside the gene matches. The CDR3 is CASTSGGGINEQFF. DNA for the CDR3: TGTGCCAGCACCTCAGGGGGCGGGATCAATGAGCAGTTCTTC.

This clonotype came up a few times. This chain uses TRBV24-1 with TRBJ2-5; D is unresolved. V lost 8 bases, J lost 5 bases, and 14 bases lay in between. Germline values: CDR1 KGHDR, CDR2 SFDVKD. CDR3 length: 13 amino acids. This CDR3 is CATIARVKETQYF. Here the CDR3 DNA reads TGTGCCACCATCGCCCGGGTGAAGGAGACCCAGTACTTC.

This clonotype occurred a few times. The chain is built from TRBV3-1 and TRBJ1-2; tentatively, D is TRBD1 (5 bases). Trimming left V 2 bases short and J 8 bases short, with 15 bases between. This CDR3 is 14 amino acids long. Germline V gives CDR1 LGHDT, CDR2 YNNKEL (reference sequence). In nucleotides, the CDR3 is TGTGCCAGCAGCCAAACTCAGGGAATTGCCGGCTACACCTTC. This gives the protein CASSQTQGIAGYTF.

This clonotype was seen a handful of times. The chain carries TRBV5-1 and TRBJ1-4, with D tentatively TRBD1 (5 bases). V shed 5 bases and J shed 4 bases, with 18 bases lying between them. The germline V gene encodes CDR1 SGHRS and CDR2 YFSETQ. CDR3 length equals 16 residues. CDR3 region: CASREGLRGINEKLFF. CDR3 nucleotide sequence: TGCGCCAGCAGGGAGGGGCTCAGAGGAATTAATGAAAAACTGTTTTTT.

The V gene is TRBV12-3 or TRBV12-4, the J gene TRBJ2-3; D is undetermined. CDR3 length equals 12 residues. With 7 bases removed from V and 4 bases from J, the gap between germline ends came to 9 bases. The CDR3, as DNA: TGTGCCAGCACCCTGAGGCCAGATACGCAGTATTTT. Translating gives CASTLRPDTQYF.

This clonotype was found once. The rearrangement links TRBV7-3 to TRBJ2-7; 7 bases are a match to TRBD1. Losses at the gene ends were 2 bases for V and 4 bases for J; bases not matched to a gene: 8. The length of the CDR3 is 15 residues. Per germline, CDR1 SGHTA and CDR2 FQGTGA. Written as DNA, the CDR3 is TGTGCCAGCAGCTTATACGGGACAGATATTTACGAGCAGTACTTC. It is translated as CASSLYGTDIYEQYF.

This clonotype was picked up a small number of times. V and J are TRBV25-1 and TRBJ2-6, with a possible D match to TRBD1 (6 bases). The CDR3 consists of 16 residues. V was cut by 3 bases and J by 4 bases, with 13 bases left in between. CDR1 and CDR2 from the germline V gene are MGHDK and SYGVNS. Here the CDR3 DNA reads TGTGCCAGCAGTGATATAGGGGGATCGGGGGCCAACGTCCTGACTTTC. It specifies CASSDIGGSGANVLTF.